Each of the 18 T cell receptor beta chains below was sequenced from the same sample in a study of T-cell reconstitution after alpha-beta-depleted transplantation in children. TCRbeta library construction was performed incorporating unique molecular identifiers. TCRdb re-derived calls from the PCR reads in MiXCR, one entry per CDR3 protein. This sample has 200,000 to 250,000 distinct CDR3 sequences, with 7.5% to 9.5% found just once. The sequences come from PBMCs, mostly from graft donor cells, collected 180 days after TCRalphabeta/CD19-depleted stem cell transplant. Every receptor here comes from a male patient younger than 18 who had a stem cell transplant for acute lymphoblastic leukemia, so the T cells may come from the graft donor.

Ten or more counts support this clonotype. This chain connects TRBV29-1 to TRBJ2-1; 9 bases agree with TRBD2. V lost 3 bases and J lost 1; bases outside the gene matches: 4. The V gene's germline CDR1 is SQVTM and CDR2 ANQGSEA. The CDR3 is 15 residues long. The CDR3 DNA sequence: TGCAGCGTTGAGGGGCTAGCGGGATCCTACAATGAGCAGTTCTTC. Translation: CSVEGLAGSYNEQFF.

This clonotype was recorded at least ten times. The chain joins TRBV20-1 to TRBJ2-5, with TRBD1 identical over 10 bases. The V gene's germline CDR1 is DFQATT and CDR2 SNEGSKA (reference sequence). V lost 1 base, J lost 8 bases, and 19 bases stayed unmatched. The CDR3 extends over 18 amino acids. The CDR3 sequence is CSARGVLLGQGQIDTQYF. The CDR3 DNA sequence: TGCAGTGCTAGAGGCGTCCTTCTGGGACAGGGGCAAATAGACACCCAGTACTTC.

This clonotype has a count of ten or more. The V call is TRBV12-3 or TRBV12-4, the J call TRBJ1-5, with 7 bases aligning to TRBD1. The length of the CDR3 is 14 residues. V lost 8 bases and J lost 4; bases outside the gene matches: 8. The CDR3 is CASGRDRANQPQHF. The CDR3 coding sequence is TGTGCCAGCGGCCGGGACAGAGCAAATCAGCCCCAGCATTTT.

This clonotype was observed at least ten times. The CDR3 reads CASTKGLVETQYF. The CDR3, as DNA: TGTGCCAGCACCAAGGGACTAGTGGAGACCCAGTACTTC. The genes are TRBV12-3 or TRBV12-4 and TRBJ2-5; 8 bases line up with TRBD2. V trimming: 7 bases; J trimming: 5 bases; junction bases outside the gene matches: 6. This CDR3 is 13 amino acids long.

Ten or more counts support this clonotype. The chain recombines TRBV3-1 with TRBJ2-1, with 13 nucleotides matching TRBD2. Germline lookup yields CDR1 LGHDT and CDR2 YNNKEL (reference sequence). The ends lost 4 bases at V and 8 bases at J; junction bases unmatched: 5. The CDR3 is made up of 15 amino acids. The DNA for the CDR3 is TGTGCCAGCAGCCGGACTAGCGGGAGCAGGTATGAGCAGTTCTTC. Translating it yields CASSRTSGSRYEQFF.

This chain uses TRBV7-6 with TRBJ2-3, with a possible D match to TRBD2 (6 bases). Trimming stripped 5 bases from V and 0 bases from J, with 18 bases between. The CDR3 is 17 amino acids. Per germline, CDR1 SGHVS and CDR2 FNYEAQ. CDR3 coding DNA: TGTGCCAGCAGCCGTACACCCGGAGGGACTAGCACAGATACGCAGTATTTT. Translation gives CASSRTPGGTSTDTQYF. The variable domain in full, completed from reference TRBV7-6 and TRBJ2-3, reads GAGVSQSPRYKVTKRGQDVALRCDPISGHVSLYWYRQALGQGPEFLTYFNYEAQQDKSGLPNDRFSAERPEGSISTLTIQRTEQRDSAMYRCASSRTPGGTSTDTQYFGPGTRLTVL.

At least ten counts were recorded for this clonotype. CDR3 sequence: CASSSGTGSRETQYF. The CDR3 DNA is TGTGCCAGCAGCTCCGGGACAGGGAGCAGGGAGACCCAGTACTTC. The chain employs TRBV7-6 and TRBJ2-5; 9 bases are a match to TRBD1. J gave up 5 bases and V 4 bases, and 8 bases lay outside the gene matches. Germline V gene data show CDR1 as SGHVS and CDR2 as FNYEAQ. The CDR3 covers 15 residues.

This clonotype was counted many times. The chain combines TRBV12-3 or TRBV12-4 with TRBJ1-2; D is undetermined. V lost 4 bases to trimming and J lost 1 base, with 7 bases between them. CDR3 length equals 13 residues. CDR3 in DNA: TGTGCCAGCAGTTCCCGGGGTAACTATGGCTACACCTTC. This gives the protein CASSSRGNYGYTF.

This clonotype was recorded at least ten times. The chain is built from TRBV20-1 and TRBJ2-3; 9 positions match TRBD2. The CDR3 loop spans 15 amino acids. CDR1 and CDR2 (germline): DFQATT, SNEGSKA (reference sequence). J lost 0 bases, V lost 4 bases, and 5 bases had no gene match. The CDR3 DNA reads as TGCAGTGCTATCAGCGGGAGGCATAGCACAGATACGCAGTATTTT. Protein product: CSAISGRHSTDTQYF.

This clonotype was seen ten or more times. V gene TRBV19 combines with J gene TRBJ1-3; 9 nucleotides line up with TRBD1. J gave up 2 bases and V 11 bases, and 7 bases lay outside the gene matches. This CDR3 contains 14 residues. Germline assignment: CDR1 LNHDA and CDR2 SQIVND (reference sequence). The DNA for the CDR3 is TGTGCCTGCTGGGACAGGGACCCTGGAAACACCATATATTTT. Translating it yields CACWDRDPGNTIYF.

Concerning this clonotype: This may be a read error: a much more frequent sequence differs by one nucleotide. The J gene is TRBJ2-3, the V gene TRBV7-9, with unresolved D. Germline-derived CDR1 and CDR2 are SEHNR and FQNEAQ (reference sequence). The CDR3 consists of 15 residues. Trimming removed 5 bases at V and 0 bases at J, with 12 bases between. The DNA of the CDR3 is TGTGCCAGCAGCCCCAGGCGTCTGAGCACAGATACGCAGTATTTT. Protein product: CASSPRRLSTDTQYF.

This clonotype has at least ten counts. The J gene is TRBJ2-1, the V gene TRBV10-3, with TRBD1 matching 7 bases. V shed 5 bases, J shed 6 bases, and the junction held 4 bases outside the gene matches. CDR1 ENHRY and CDR2 SYGVKD come from the germline V gene. This CDR3 comprises 13 residues. CDR3 sequence (DNA): TGTGCCATCAGTACGGGGACAGTCAATGAGCAGTTCTTC. Translated, it gives CAISTGTVNEQFF.

In this sample, this clonotype turned up many times. The chain joins TRBV4-3 to TRBJ2-7; TRBD2 might be the D (6 bases). Trimming cost V 0 bases and J 4 bases, with 13 bases left between them. The CDR3 length is 15 residues. Germline CDR1 and CDR2: LGHNA and YSLEER. For the CDR3, the DNA is TGCGCCAGCAGCCAAGAAAGAACTAGCTGGTACGAGCAGTACTTC. Amino acids: CASSQERTSWYEQYF.

This clonotype has at least ten counts. The V gene is TRBV5-1, the J gene TRBJ2-1; 7 bases are shared with TRBD2. Germline V lookup: CDR1 SGHRS, CDR2 YFSETQ. The CDR3 contains 15 residues. V gave up 3 bases and J gave up 4 bases; unmatched junction bases: 7. CDR3: CASSWTRSLYNEQFF. CDR3 nucleotides: TGCGCCAGCAGCTGGACTAGAAGTTTGTACAATGAGCAGTTCTTC.

There are many counts of this clonotype. The chain carries TRBV11-2 and TRBJ1-4, with D possibly TRBD1 on 5 matching bases. Trimming shortened V by 5 bases and J by 6 bases, and 13 bases separated the two germline ends. From germline, CDR1 is SGHAT and CDR2 FQNNGV. The CDR3 spans 14 residues. CDR3 sequence: CASSPAPGYEKLFF. CDR3 DNA: TGTGCCAGCAGCCCGGCACCAGGGTATGAAAAACTGTTTTTT.

The chain recombines TRBV12-3 or TRBV12-4 with TRBJ2-6; D is undetermined. The length of the CDR3 is 13 residues. CDR3: CTFKGLGANVLTF. The CDR3 DNA follows: TGTACCTTCAAAGGGCTAGGGGCCAACGTCCTGACTTTC.

The sample holds many counts of this clonotype. The rearrangement links TRBV15 to TRBJ1-2; the D gene is possibly TRBD1 (6 bases). CDR3 size: 14 residues. V gave up 7 bases and J gave up 2 bases, with 14 bases separating them. Germline V CDR1 and CDR2: LNHNV, YYDKDF (reference sequence). The CDR3 spells CATNHYQGNYGYTF. The CDR3 DNA reads as TGTGCCACCAATCACTACCAGGGGAACTATGGCTACACCTTC.

This clonotype appeared many times. V gene TRBV20-1 combines with J gene TRBJ2-7; 13 nucleotides line up with TRBD2. The CDR3 runs 17 residues. V was clipped by 0 bases and J by 6 bases; unmatched bases: 11. Germline V gene data show CDR1 as DFQATT and CDR2 as SNEGSKA (reference sequence). For the CDR3, the DNA is TGCAGTGCTAGAGATCCGCGGACTAGCGGGAGCCTCGGCGAGCAGTACTTC. Residues: CSARDPRTSGSLGEQYF.